This T cell receptor (beta chain) is from a study of blood T cells in healthy people across ages. Study-wide results and limits: Researchers deemed the diversity estimates from one million T cells underestimates. Roughly linear age-related decline in beta diversity appeared, significant by age 40.

There are 13 residues in the CDR3. Germline V lookup: CDR1 DFQATT, CDR2 SNEGSKA (reference sequence). Combining a sample-barcoded 5' primer with a J-beta primer mix, a second PCR ran for about 7 to 12 cycles. Using its own MiXCR run on the 5' RACE reads, TCRdb lists one record per CDR3 protein. The table shows about 1.1 million distinct CDR3 sequences, with more than 30% occurring only once. Concerning this clonotype itself: Its antigen remains unidentified. One end of the junction varies from germline; a read error may be responsible.

The TCR sequence derives from a young man in good health. The genes are TRBV20-1 and TRBJ1-5; D remains unclear. Sequencing input: blood. The CDR3 nucleotides are TGCAGAGCTAGTAAAGGAGAAAATCAGCCCCAGCATTTT. This sequence encodes CRASKGENQPQHF.